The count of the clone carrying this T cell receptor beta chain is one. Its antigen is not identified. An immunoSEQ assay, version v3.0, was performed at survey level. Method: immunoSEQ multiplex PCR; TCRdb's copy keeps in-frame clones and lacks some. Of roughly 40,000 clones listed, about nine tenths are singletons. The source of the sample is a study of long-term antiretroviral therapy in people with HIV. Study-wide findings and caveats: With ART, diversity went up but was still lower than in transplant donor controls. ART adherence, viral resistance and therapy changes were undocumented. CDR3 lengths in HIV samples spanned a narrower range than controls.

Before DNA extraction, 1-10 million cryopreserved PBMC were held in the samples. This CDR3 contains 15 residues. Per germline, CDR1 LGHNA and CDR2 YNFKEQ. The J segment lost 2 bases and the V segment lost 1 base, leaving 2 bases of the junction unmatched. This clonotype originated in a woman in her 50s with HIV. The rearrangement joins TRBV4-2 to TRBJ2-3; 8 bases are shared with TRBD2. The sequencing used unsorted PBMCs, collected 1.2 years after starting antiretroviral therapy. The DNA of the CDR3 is TGTGCCAGCAGCCAAGCGGGGGGGAACACAGATACGCAGTATTTT. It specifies CASSQAGGNTDTQYF.